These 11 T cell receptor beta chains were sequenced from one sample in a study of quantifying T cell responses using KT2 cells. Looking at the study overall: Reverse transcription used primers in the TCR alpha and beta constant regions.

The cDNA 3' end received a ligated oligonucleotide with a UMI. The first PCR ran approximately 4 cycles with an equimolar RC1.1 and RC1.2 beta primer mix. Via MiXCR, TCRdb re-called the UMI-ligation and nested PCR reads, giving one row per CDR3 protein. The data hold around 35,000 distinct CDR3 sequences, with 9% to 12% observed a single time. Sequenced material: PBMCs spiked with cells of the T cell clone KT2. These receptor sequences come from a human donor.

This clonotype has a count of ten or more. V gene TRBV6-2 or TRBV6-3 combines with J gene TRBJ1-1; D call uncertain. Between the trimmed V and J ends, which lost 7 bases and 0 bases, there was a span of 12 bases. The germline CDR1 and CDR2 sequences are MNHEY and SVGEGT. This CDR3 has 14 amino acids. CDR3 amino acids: CASTYGRLNTEAFF. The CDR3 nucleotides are TGTGCCAGCACTTATGGACGGTTGAACACTGAAGCTTTCTTT.

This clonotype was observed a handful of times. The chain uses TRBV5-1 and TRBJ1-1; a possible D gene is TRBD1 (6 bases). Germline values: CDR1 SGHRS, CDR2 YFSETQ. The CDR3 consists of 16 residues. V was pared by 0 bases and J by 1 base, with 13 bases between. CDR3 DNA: TGCGCCAGCAGCTTGGCGAGAGGGGGGGGGAACACTGAAGCTTTCTTT. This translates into CASSLARGGGNTEAFF.

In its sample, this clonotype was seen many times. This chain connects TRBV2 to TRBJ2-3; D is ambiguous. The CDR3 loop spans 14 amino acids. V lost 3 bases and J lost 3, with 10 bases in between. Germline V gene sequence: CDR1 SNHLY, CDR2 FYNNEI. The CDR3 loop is CASSDISVTDTQYF. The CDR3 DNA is TGTGCCAGCAGTGATATATCCGTGACAGATACGCAGTATTTT.

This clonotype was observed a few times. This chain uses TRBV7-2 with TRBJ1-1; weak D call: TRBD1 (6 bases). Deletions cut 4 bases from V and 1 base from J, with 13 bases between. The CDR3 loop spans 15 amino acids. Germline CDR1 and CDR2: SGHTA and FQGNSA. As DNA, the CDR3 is TGTGCCAGCAGCTCAGACGGGACATCGAACACTGAAGCTTTCTTT. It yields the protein CASSSDGTSNTEAFF.

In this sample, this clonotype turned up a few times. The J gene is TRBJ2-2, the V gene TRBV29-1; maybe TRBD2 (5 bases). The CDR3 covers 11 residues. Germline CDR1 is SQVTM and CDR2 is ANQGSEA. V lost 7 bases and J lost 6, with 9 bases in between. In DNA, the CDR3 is TGCAGCGCCGTCGGGGCCGGGGAGCTGTTTTTT. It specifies CSAVGAGELFF.

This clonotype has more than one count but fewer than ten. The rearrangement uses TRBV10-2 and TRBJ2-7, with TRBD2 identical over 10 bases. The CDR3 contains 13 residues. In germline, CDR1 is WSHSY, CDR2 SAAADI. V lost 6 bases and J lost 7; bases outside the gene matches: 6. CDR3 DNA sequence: TGCGCCAGCAGCCTAGCGGGAGCGGGGGAGCAGTACTTC. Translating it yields CASSLAGAGEQYF.

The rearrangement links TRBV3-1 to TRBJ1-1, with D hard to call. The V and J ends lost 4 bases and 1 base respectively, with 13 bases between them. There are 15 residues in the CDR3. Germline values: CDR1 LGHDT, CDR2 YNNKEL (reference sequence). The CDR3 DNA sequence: TGTGCCAGCAGCCCTTCTCCGGGGTGGAACACTGAAGCTTTCTTT. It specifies CASSPSPGWNTEAFF.

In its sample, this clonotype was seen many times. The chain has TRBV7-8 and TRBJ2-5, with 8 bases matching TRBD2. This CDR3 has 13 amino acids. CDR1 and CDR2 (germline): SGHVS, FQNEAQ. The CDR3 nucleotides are TGTGTCGGCCGGGAGGGTTTACAAGAGACCCAGTACTTC. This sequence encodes CVGREGLQETQYF.

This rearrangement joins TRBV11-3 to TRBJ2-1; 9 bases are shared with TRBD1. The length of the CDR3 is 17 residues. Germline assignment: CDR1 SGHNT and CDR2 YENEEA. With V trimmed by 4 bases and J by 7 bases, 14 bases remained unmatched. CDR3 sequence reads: CASSWTGANPTMNEQFF. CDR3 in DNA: TGTGCCAGCAGCTGGACAGGGGCGAATCCCACAATGAATGAGCAGTTCTTC.

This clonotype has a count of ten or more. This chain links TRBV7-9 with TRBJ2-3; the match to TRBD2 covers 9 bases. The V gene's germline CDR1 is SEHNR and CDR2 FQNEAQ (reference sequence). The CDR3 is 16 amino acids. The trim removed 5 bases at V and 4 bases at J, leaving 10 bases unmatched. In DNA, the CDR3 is TGTGCCAGCAGCCCTAAAGGACTAGCGCGGGCAGATACGCAGTATTTT. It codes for CASSPKGLARADTQYF.

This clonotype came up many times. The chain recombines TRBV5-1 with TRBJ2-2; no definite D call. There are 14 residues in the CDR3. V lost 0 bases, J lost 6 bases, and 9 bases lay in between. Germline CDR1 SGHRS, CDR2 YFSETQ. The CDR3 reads CASSLDGNPGELFF. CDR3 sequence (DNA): TGCGCCAGCAGCTTGGACGGAAACCCCGGGGAGCTGTTTTTT.